One and the same sample provided the 8 T cell receptor beta chains below, sequenced in a study of cytomegalovirus exposure and HLA in healthy donors. The PCR was carried out with 60 Vbeta primers and 13 Jbeta primers. Repertoires were generated with immunoSEQ multiplex PCR, while TCRdb's copy carries only in-frame clones and drops some. The top ten hold about 1.3% of the sample, which has more than 150,000 clones, roughly 84% seen once. The sequenced sample consisted of PBMCs. Receptors originate from a girl aged 2 to 9 in good health and CMV-seropositive.

This clone was seen more than once but under ten times. The V and J genes are TRBV6-1 and TRBJ1-5; D might be TRBD1 (6 bases). The germline V gene has CDR1 MNHNS and CDR2 SASEGT. The V gene lost 6 bases and the J gene lost 5 bases, with 8 bases spanning the gap. This CDR3 has 12 amino acids. CDR3 loop: CASSRGDQPQHF. The CDR3 nucleotides are TGTGCCAGCAGCAGGGGCGATCAGCCCCAGCATTTT.

The rearrangement joins TRBV6-6 to TRBJ1-1; 7 positions agree with TRBD1. V was clipped by 2 bases and J by 3 bases; unmatched bases: 6. This CDR3 contains 15 residues. Germline assignment: CDR1 MNHNY and CDR2 SVGAGI (reference sequence). The CDR3 bases are TGTGCCAGCAGTTACGTACAGGGGTGGGACACTGAAGCTTTCTTT. The encoded protein is CASSYVQGWDTEAFF.

This chain links TRBV6-1 with TRBJ2-1; 10 bases agree with TRBD1. CDR1 is MNHNS and CDR2 is SASEGT in the germline V gene. The CDR3 sequence is 15 residues long. Trimming at V came to 6 bases and at J to 6 bases, leaving 8 bases not matched to a gene. In DNA form, the CDR3 reads TGTGCCAGCAGGGATCCGGGACAGGGGTCCAATGAGCAGTTCTTC. Its protein product is CASRDPGQGSNEQFF.

Remarks on this clone: Other DNA sequences in this specimen translate into the identical CDR3. This chain uses TRBV5-1 with TRBJ2-7; TRBD1 matches 8 bases. The CDR3 length is 15 residues. V lost 4 bases, J lost 7 bases, and 13 bases stayed unmatched. CDR1 and CDR2 from the germline V gene are SGHRS and YFSETQ. CDR3 residues: CASSRTGGSSGEQYF. The CDR3 DNA is TGCGCCAGCAGCCGCACAGGGGGTTCCAGTGGTGAGCAGTACTTC.

The chain has TRBV5-1 and TRBJ2-7, with 10 bases fitting TRBD1. V lost 1 base and J lost 2; bases outside the gene matches: 9. CDR1 and CDR2 from the germline V gene are SGHRS and YFSETQ. CDR3 length: 17 residues. The CDR3 DNA follows: TGCGCCAGCAGCTTGTGGACAGGGGGGACTAGAGCCTACGAGCAGTACTTC. Its protein is CASSLWTGGTRAYEQYF.

The chain links TRBV2 to TRBJ2-5; 7 nucleotides match TRBD2. CDR3 size: 15 residues. Germline-derived CDR1 and CDR2 are SNHLY and FYNNEI. Unmatched junction bases numbered 8, after V lost 6 bases and J lost 1 base. The CDR3 reads CASRSTSVTQETQYF. DNA of the CDR3: TGTGCCAGCAGAAGTACTAGCGTTACCCAAGAGACCCAGTACTTC.

The V and J genes are TRBV29-1 and TRBJ2-1, with 11 nucleotides matching TRBD2. J gave up 0 bases and V 5 bases, and 9 bases lay outside the gene matches. The CDR3 has 17 residues. Germline V lookup: CDR1 SQVTM, CDR2 ANQGSEA. The CDR3 DNA follows: TGCAGCGTTACCCCCCAGACTAGCGGGATCTCCTACAATGAGCAGTTCTTC. It codes for CSVTPQTSGISYNEQFF.

The DNA for the CDR3 is TGCGCCAGCAGCTTGGCCAGTCATGACTATGGCTACACCTTC. Translating it yields CASSLASHDYGYTF. The V gene is TRBV5-1, the J gene TRBJ1-2; D gene unclear. The CDR3 runs to 14 residues. Germline-derived CDR1 and CDR2 are SGHRS and YFSETQ. V was clipped by 0 bases and J by 3 bases, with 9 bases between them.